Here is one TCR beta chain with its context. Sample time point: baseline, week 1 (first vaccination visit). Treatment indicated: pre-vaccination baseline after standard-of-care therapy. The sample is drawn from a study of a mutant IDH1 vaccine in newly diagnosed glioma. Across the whole study: Beforehand, treatment had been radiotherapy, temozolomide, or both; the majority received both.

V trimming: 5 bases; J trimming: 5 bases; junction bases outside the gene matches: 7. The CDR3 covers 16 residues. Per the germline V gene, CDR1 is SGHAT and CDR2 is FQNNGV. Clones were sequenced by immunoSEQ multiplex PCR, and TCRdb holds only the in-frame ones, with some missing. The sample holds roughly 71,000 clones; about 86% are singletons and the top ten take 2.9%. The chain joins TRBV11-2 to TRBJ1-4, with TRBD1 matching over 11 bases. The TCR comes from a man younger than 45 with glioma. The sample was PBMCs, taken from a glioma patient treated with radiotherapy, temozolomide or both. This CDR3 reads CASSPGQGVSNEKLFF. DNA of the CDR3: TGTGCCAGCAGCCCGGGACAGGGGGTGTCGAATGAAAAACTGTTTTTT.